These T cell receptor beta chains were read from a single sample in a study. TCRdb itself ran the RT-PCR reads through MiXCR, one entry per CDR3 protein. The sample lists fewer than 800,000 distinct CDR3 sequences, 13% to 15% occurring once. The sample comprised memory CD4+ T cells from blood. The source of these receptors is a female donor in good health, serving as a healthy control. The CDR3 runs from the conserved cysteine through the conserved F or W. The D gene is left open where the match is weak. Expanded clones get a size class; other rows say once, few or many, or leave the size out.

D gene,V gene,clone size,J gene,CDR3 protein,CDR3 DNA
NA,TRBV2,NA,TRBJ2-5,CASSEPAGETQYF,TGTGCCAGCAGTGAACCGGCAGGGGAGACCCAGTACTTC
TRBD2,TRBV5-1,many,TRBJ2-3,CASSTGLAADTQYF,TGCGCCAGCAGCACGGGACTAGCGGCAGATACGCAGTATTTT
NA,TRBV28,few,TRBJ1-1,CASSAARASYRAEAFF,TGTGCCAGCAGCGCGGCCCGGGCGTCCTACCGGGCTGAAGCTTTCTTT
NA,TRBV3-1,few,TRBJ2-3,CASSQDVSGEDTQYF,TGTGCCAGCAGCCAAGATGTCTCCGGGGAGGATACGCAGTATTTT
TRBD1,TRBV20-1,few,TRBJ2-1,CSVGDRGSIEQFF,TGCAGTGTAGGGGACAGGGGTTCAATCGAGCAGTTCTTC
TRBD2,TRBV28,NA,TRBJ2-7,CASRPMTSGTYEQYF,TGTGCCAGCAGGCCGATGACTAGCGGTACCTACGAGCAGTACTTC
TRBD2,TRBV18,NA,TRBJ2-1,CASSPPSLAGEQFF,TGTGCCAGCTCACCACCGAGTCTAGCGGGTGAGCAGTTCTTC
TRBD2,TRBV6-2/TRBV6-3,few,TRBJ2-5,CASSYALAGGRGGETQYF,TGTGCCAGCAGTTACGCCCTAGCGGGAGGTCGAGGAGGAGAGACCCAGTACTTC
NA,TRBV4-3,few,TRBJ1-2,CASSQDTIGSNYGYTF,TGCGCCAGCAGCCAAGATACGATCGGCAGTAACTATGGCTACACCTTC
NA,TRBV12-3/TRBV12-4,NA,TRBJ1-5,CASSLEQLNQPQHF,TGTGCCAGCAGTTTAGAACAGCTTAATCAGCCCCAGCATTTT
NA,TRBV10-3,few,TRBJ1-1,CAIRRQGIENTEAFF,TGTGCCATCCGAAGGCAGGGCATTGAGAACACTGAAGCTTTCTTT
TRBD2,TRBV10-1,many,TRBJ2-3,CASSGGSGKPLTDTQYF,TGCGCCAGCAGTGGAGGTAGCGGGAAACCCCTCACAGATACGCAGTATTTT
NA,TRBV5-5,many,TRBJ2-2,CASSLATGDTGELFF,TGTGCCAGCAGCTTGGCGACAGGAGACACCGGGGAGCTGTTTTTT
NA,TRBV28,few,TRBJ2-1,CASSPRRLYNEQFF,TGTGCCAGCAGTCCCCGCCGACTATACAATGAGCAGTTCTTC
NA,TRBV6-2/TRBV6-3,few,TRBJ1-1,CASSFWVSTEAFF,TGTGCCAGCAGTTTTTGGGTTAGTACTGAAGCTTTCTTT
NA,TRBV18,few,TRBJ1-1,CASSPWEGSNTEAFF,TGTGCCAGCTCACCCTGGGAGGGGTCCAACACTGAAGCTTTCTTT
NA,TRBV29-1,many,TRBJ1-6,CSVGEGHSNSPLHF,TGCAGCGTTGGAGAGGGACATTCGAATTCACCCCTCCACTTT
TRBD1,TRBV25-1,NA,TRBJ1-6,CASSDTRQGGDSPLHF,TGTGCCAGCAGTGACACCCGACAGGGTGGAGATTCACCCCTCCACTTT
TRBD1,TRBV29-1,NA,TRBJ2-3,CSVEETGRRADTQYF,TGCAGCGTTGAAGAGACAGGGCGTAGGGCAGATACGCAGTATTTT
NA,TRBV9,NA,TRBJ2-1,CASSVATGTDYNEQFF,TGTGCCAGCAGCGTCGCTACCGGAACGGATTACAATGAGCAGTTCTTC
NA,TRBV13,NA,TRBJ1-1,CASSLNSGGNNEAFF,TGTGCCAGCAGCTTAAATTCGGGGGGGAATAATGAAGCTTTCTTT
TRBD1,TRBV28,NA,TRBJ2-5,CASSYGGGQGIETQYF,TGTGCCAGCAGCTATGGGGGGGGACAGGGTATAGAGACCCAGTACTTC
NA,TRBV27,many,TRBJ2-7,CASSLQSGPYEQYF,TGTGCCAGCAGTTTACAGTCCGGCCCCTACGAGCAGTACTTC
TRBD1,TRBV12-3/TRBV12-4,NA,TRBJ2-1,CASRGTGDSGNEQFF,TGTGCCAGCAGGGGGACAGGGGATTCAGGCAATGAGCAGTTCTTC